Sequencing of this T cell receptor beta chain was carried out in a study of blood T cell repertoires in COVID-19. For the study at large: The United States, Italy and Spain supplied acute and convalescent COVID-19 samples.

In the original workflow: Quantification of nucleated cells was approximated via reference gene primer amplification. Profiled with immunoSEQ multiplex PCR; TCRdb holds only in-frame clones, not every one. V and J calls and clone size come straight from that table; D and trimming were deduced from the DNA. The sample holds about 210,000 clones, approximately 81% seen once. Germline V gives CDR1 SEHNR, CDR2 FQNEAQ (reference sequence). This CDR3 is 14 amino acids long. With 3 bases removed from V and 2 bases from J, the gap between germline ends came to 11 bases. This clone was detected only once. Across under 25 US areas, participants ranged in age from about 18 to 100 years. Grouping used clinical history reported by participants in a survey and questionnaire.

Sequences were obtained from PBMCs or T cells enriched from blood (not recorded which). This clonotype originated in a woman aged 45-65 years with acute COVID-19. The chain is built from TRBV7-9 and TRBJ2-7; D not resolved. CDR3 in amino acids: CASSFSPSPYEQYF. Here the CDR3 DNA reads TGTGCCAGCAGCTTCTCCCCGTCCCCCTACGAGCAGTACTTC.